This paragraph covers one T cell receptor beta chain sequence. These data are taken from a study of blood T cell repertoires in COVID-19. Study context: COVID-19 samples, acute and convalescent, were from the United States, Italy and Spain. The analysed material was cDNA or gDNA that came from T cells, B-cell-depleted T cells, or PBMCs.

Original processing notes: Amplifying reference gene primers gave estimates of nucleated cell counts. The table came from immunoSEQ multiplex PCR; TCRdb's copy has only in-frame clones and leaves some out. V and J calls and clone size are as listed in that table; D and trimming were resolved from the DNA. The table shows fewer than 45,000 clones, with approximately 86% occurring only once. With V trimmed by 3 bases and J by 2 bases, 3 bases remained unmatched. Germline V lookup: CDR1 SGHTA, CDR2 FQGNSA. The CDR3 extends over 14 amino acids. The chain combines TRBV7-2 with TRBJ2-7; 8 bases line up with TRBD2. The sample comprised peripheral blood. The source is a man aged 50-59 years with active COVID-19. The CDR3 here is CASSFMRGAYEQYF. The CDR3 DNA sequence: TGTGCCAGCAGCTTTATGCGGGGGGCCTACGAGCAGTACTTC.